The 20 T cell receptor beta chains given below trace back to one sample, sequenced in a study of blood T cell repertoires in COVID-19. TCRdb's table, derived via immunoSEQ multiplex PCR, lists solely in-frame clones and lacks some. The sample includes about 140,000 clones, 84% seen only once; the top ten take less than 9%. Sequenced input: peripheral blood. All receptors derive from a man between 25 and 39 years old with COVID-19, enrolled during active disease.

V usage is TRBV2 and J usage is TRBJ2-3; the D is unclear. Germline V CDR1 and CDR2: SNHLY, FYNNEI. The CDR3 has 13 amino acids. V lost 4 bases to trimming and J lost 6 bases, with 11 bases between them. The chain's CDR3 is CASSGLSRDTQYF. The CDR3 DNA is TGTGCCAGCAGTGGCCTCTCTCGGGATACGCAGTATTTT.

V and J are TRBV3-1 (or the pseudogene TRBV3-2) and TRBJ2-1, with 9 bases lining up with TRBD2. Germline V lookup: CDR1 LGHDT, CDR2 YNNKEL (reference sequence). Germline trimming cut 4 bases from V and 12 bases from J; bases unmatched to any gene: 10. CDR3 length: 14 residues. CDR3 sequence (DNA): TGTGCCAGCAGCCCGAATAGCGGGAGCTCGTGGCAGTTCTTC. Its protein product is CASSPNSGSSWQFF.

The chain uses TRBV19 and TRBJ2-1; 10 bases fit TRBD2. The germline gives CDR1 LNHDA, CDR2 SQIVND (reference sequence). Trimming removed 5 bases from V and 3 bases from J; junction bases left unmatched: 10. CDR3 length: 17 residues. As DNA, the CDR3 is TGTGCCAGTAGTCCTTCTAGCGGGAGAGGACGCTACAATGAGCAGTTCTTC. It yields the protein CASSPSSGRGRYNEQFF.

The rearrangement uses TRBV28 and TRBJ2-1, with TRBD2 matching 14 bases. V trimming: 6 bases; J trimming: 10 bases; junction bases outside the gene matches: 11. The CDR3 totals 16 residues. Germline-derived CDR1 and CDR2 are MDHEN and SYDVKM. CDR3 DNA sequence: TGTGCCAGCAGCCCGACTAGCGGGAGGGCCTACCGGGAGCAGTTCTTC. As protein: CASSPTSGRAYREQFF.

This clone was recorded a few times. This sequence joins TRBV2 and TRBJ1-4; D not certain. CDR1 SNHLY and CDR2 FYNNEI come from the germline V gene. This CDR3 comprises 14 residues. Trimming shortened V by 4 bases and J by 4 bases, and 10 bases separated the two germline ends. The CDR3, as DNA: TGTGCCAGCAGTGCCGGGAGCCTTAATGAAAAACTGTTTTTT. This codes for CASSAGSLNEKLFF. Together with reference TRBV2 and TRBJ1-4, the CDR3 gives the full variable domain: EPEVTQTPSHQVTQMGQEVILRCVPISNHLYFYWYRQILGQKVEFLVSFYNNEISEKSEIFDDQFSVERPDGSNFTLKIRSTKLEDSAMYFCASSAGSLNEKLFFGSGTQLSVL.

This chain connects TRBV28 to TRBJ2-6; D is uncertain. The CDR3 is 15 residues long. Germline V gene data show CDR1 as MDHEN and CDR2 as SYDVKM. Deletions cut 6 bases from V and 0 bases from J, with 9 bases between. CDR3 loop: CASSRQYSGANVLTF. In DNA form, the CDR3 reads TGTGCCAGCAGCCGTCAGTACTCTGGGGCCAACGTCCTGACTTTC.

V and J are TRBV27 and TRBJ1-2; possibly TRBD1 for D (6 bases). Germline assignment: CDR1 MNHEY and CDR2 SMNVEV (reference sequence). V lost 9 bases to trimming and J lost 5 bases, with 25 bases between them. The CDR3 runs to 16 residues. The CDR3 region is CASRPRALQGLYGYTF. The CDR3 region has the DNA TGTGCCAGTCGACCACGGGCTCTACAGGGTTTGTATGGCTACACCTTC.

Note on this clone: A junction boundary mismatches the germline segment, possibly from a read error. This chain uses TRBV7-7 with TRBJ2-7, with D perhaps matching TRBD1 (5 bases). The CDR3 has 15 amino acids. CDR1 is SSHAT, CDR2 FNYEAQ, per germline (reference sequence). This CDR3 reads CASSRQPTATGEQYF. CDR3 in DNA: TGTGCTAGCAGCCGACAACCGACAGCTACGGGCGAGCAGTACTTC.

This sequence joins TRBV5-1 and TRBJ2-7, with D perhaps matching TRBD1 (6 bases). Germline CDR1 SGHRS, CDR2 YFSETQ. The CDR3 spans 15 residues. Trimming pared 0 bases from V and 7 bases from J, leaving 17 bases between. The CDR3 spells CASSLGAGGAREQYF. The CDR3 region has the DNA TGCGCCAGCAGCTTGGGAGCTGGGGGCGCGAGGGAGCAGTACTTC.

The chain joins TRBV11-2 to TRBJ2-5; D unclear. V was cut by 1 base and J by 5 bases, with 8 bases left in between. CDR1 and CDR2 (germline): SGHAT, FQNNGV. CDR3 length: 13 residues. DNA of the CDR3: TGTGCCAGCAGCTTAGCCTCTAGGGAGACCCAGTACTTC. The encoded protein is CASSLASRETQYF. The whole variable domain, filled in from reference TRBV11-2 and TRBJ2-5, reads EAGVAQSPRYKIIEKRQSVAFWCNPISGHATLYWYQQILGQGPKLLIQFQNNGVVDDSQLPKDRFSAERLKGVDSTLKIQPAKLEDSAVYLCASSLASRETQYFGPGTRLLVL.

The chain has TRBV2 and TRBJ2-7, with 8 bases that match TRBD2. Trimming cost V 3 bases and J 6 bases; bases outside gene matches: 7. This CDR3 has 14 amino acids. Germline CDR1 is SNHLY and CDR2 is FYNNEI. Written as DNA, the CDR3 is TGTGCCAGCAGTGAGGGGACTAGTAGAGTCGAGCAGTACTTC. Translation gives CASSEGTSRVEQYF.

This chain uses TRBV6-1 with TRBJ2-7; tentative D call: TRBD1 (5 bases). The CDR3 contains 17 residues. Trimming shortened V by 2 bases and J by 0 bases, and 17 bases separated the two germline ends. From germline, CDR1 is MNHNS and CDR2 SASEGT. The CDR3 DNA follows: TGTGCCAGCAGTGAACTAGGGCCGCGTAGGGGCTCCTACGAGCAGTACTTC. Its translation is CASSELGPRRGSYEQYF.

J is TRBJ2-1 and V is TRBV19, with D maybe TRBD1 (6 bases). Germline V lookup: CDR1 LNHDA, CDR2 SQIVND (reference sequence). V was pared by 3 bases and J by 8 bases, with 11 bases between. There are 13 residues in the CDR3. Here the CDR3 reads CASSISRGHEQFF. Here the CDR3 DNA reads TGTGCCAGTAGTATTTCCAGGGGCCATGAGCAGTTCTTC. The full variable domain, completed using reference TRBV19 and TRBJ2-1, is DGGITQSPKYLFRKEGQNVTLSCEQNLNHDAMYWYRQDPGQGLRLIYYSQIVNDFQKGDIAEGYSVSREKKESFPLTVTSAQKNPTAFYLCASSISRGHEQFFGPGTRLTVL.

The V gene is TRBV7-2, the J gene TRBJ2-2; D perhaps matches TRBD1 (6 bases). Germline loops: CDR1 SGHTA, CDR2 FQGNSA. The CDR3 totals 13 residues. V lost 5 bases, J lost 4 bases, and 8 bases lay in between. The CDR3 DNA is TGTGCCAGCAGCCAGGGGTCCACCGGGGAGCTGTTTTTT. This gives the protein CASSQGSTGELFF.

The chain combines TRBV24-1 with TRBJ2-2; D may be TRBD2 (5 bases). The germline V gene encodes CDR1 KGHDR and CDR2 SFDVKD. Trimming removed 4 bases from V and 1 base from J, with 15 bases in between. The CDR3 contains 17 residues. The CDR3 bases are TGTGCCACCAGTGACCGCGGACTTCACGGGAACACCGGGGAGCTGTTTTTT. It is translated as CATSDRGLHGNTGELFF.

The chain uses TRBV19 and TRBJ2-3, with TRBD2 as a possible D gene (6 bases). In germline, CDR1 is LNHDA, CDR2 SQIVND (reference sequence). The ends were cut back, 5 bases at V and 4 bases at J, with 7 bases in the middle. This CDR3 has 12 amino acids. The CDR3 protein is CASSGGSDTQYF. The CDR3 region has the DNA TGTGCCAGTAGTGGGGGGTCAGATACGCAGTATTTT.

This rearrangement joins TRBV7-3 to TRBJ1-6; D is unresolved. Per germline, CDR1 SGHTA and CDR2 FQGTGA. This CDR3 is built from 13 residues. Deletions cut 2 bases from V and 10 bases from J, with 9 bases between. DNA of the CDR3: TGTGCCAGCAGCTTAGGCTTAAGATCACCCCTCCACTTT. Translating gives CASSLGLRSPLHF.

This clone was seen only once. The chain has TRBV13 and TRBJ2-2, with D maybe TRBD1 (5 bases). CDR1 and CDR2 from the germline V gene are PRHDT and FYEKMQ (reference sequence). Trimming shortened V by 3 bases and J by 1 base, and 12 bases separated the two germline ends. The CDR3 runs to 16 residues. The chain's CDR3 is CASSFRRGRNTGELFF. CDR3 DNA sequence: TGTGCCAGCAGCTTCCGAAGGGGCAGGAACACCGGGGAGCTGTTTTTT.

This clone was observed a single time. The V and J genes are TRBV14 and TRBJ2-7; tentative D call: TRBD2 (6 bases). Looked up from germline, CDR1 is SGHDN and CDR2 is FVKESK. The CDR3 sequence is 16 residues long. Trimming shortened V by 1 base and J by 0 bases, and 13 bases separated the two germline ends. The CDR3 is CASSQGRSGSSYEQYF. CDR3 DNA sequence: TGTGCCAGCAGCCAAGGACGCAGCGGGTCCTCCTACGAGCAGTACTTC.

J is TRBJ2-2 and V is TRBV19, with 11 bases lining up with TRBD2. The CDR3 covers 16 residues. Germline values: CDR1 LNHDA, CDR2 SQIVND (reference sequence). The J segment lost 4 bases and the V segment lost 0 bases, leaving 1 base of the junction unmatched. In nucleotides, the CDR3 is TGTGCCAGTAGTATAGATAGCGGGAGGGGCACCGGGGAGCTGTTTTTT. It yields the protein CASSIDSGRGTGELFF.